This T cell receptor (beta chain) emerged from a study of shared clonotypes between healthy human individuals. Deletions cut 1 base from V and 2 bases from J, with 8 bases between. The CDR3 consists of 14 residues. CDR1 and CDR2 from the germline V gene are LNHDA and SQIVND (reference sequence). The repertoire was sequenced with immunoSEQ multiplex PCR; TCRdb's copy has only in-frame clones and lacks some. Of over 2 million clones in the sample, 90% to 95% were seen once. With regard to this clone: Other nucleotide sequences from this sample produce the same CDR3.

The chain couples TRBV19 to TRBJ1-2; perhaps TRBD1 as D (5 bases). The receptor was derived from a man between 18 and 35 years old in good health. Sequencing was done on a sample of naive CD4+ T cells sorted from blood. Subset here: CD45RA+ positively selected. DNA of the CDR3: TGTGCCAGTAGTATAGTTGCAGGGAACTATGGCTACACCTTC. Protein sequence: CASSIVAGNYGYTF.